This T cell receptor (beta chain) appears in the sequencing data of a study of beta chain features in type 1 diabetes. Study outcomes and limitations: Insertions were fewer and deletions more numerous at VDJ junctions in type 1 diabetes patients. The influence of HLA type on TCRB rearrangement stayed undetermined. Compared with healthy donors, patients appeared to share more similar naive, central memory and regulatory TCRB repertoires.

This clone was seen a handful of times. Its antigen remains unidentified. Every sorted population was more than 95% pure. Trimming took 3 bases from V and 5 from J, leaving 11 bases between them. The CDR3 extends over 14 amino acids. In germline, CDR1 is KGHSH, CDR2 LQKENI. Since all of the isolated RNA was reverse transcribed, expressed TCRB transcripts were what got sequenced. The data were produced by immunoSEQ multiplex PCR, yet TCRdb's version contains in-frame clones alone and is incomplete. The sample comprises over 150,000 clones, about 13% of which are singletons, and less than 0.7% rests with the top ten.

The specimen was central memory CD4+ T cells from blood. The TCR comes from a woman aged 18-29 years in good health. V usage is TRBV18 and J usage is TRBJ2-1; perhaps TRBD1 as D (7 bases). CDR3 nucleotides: TGTGCCAGCTCACCGCAGGGGGGCCACAATGAGCAGTTCTTC. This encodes CASSPQGGHNEQFF.